The next 19 T cell receptor beta chains were all read from a single sample in a study of blood T cell repertoires in COVID-19. Here immunoSEQ multiplex PCR was the method, and the copy in TCRdb shows in-frame clones only, minus some. This sample has approximately 170,000 clones, with roughly nine tenths found just once. The sample consisted of peripheral blood. The receptors shown here come from a man in his late teens or twenties who had recovered from COVID-19.

This clone was seen more than once but under ten times. The V and J genes are TRBV7-2 and TRBJ2-7; 9 bases agree with TRBD2. Germline CDR1 and CDR2: SGHTA and FQGNSA. The CDR3 contains 17 residues. J was trimmed by 0 bases and V by 3 bases; bases with no gene match: 9. The CDR3 nucleotides are TGTGCCAGCAGCTTCTTCACTAGCGGGTATTCCTCCTACGAGCAGTACTTC. Translation gives CASSFFTSGYSSYEQYF.

The chain couples TRBV2 to TRBJ2-5; D perhaps matches TRBD1 (5 bases). The CDR3 totals 13 residues. Trimming left V 5 bases short and J 2 bases short, with 9 bases between. Germline V lookup: CDR1 SNHLY, CDR2 FYNNEI. As DNA, the CDR3 is TGTGCCAGCAGTAAAGACAGACAAGAGACCCAGTACTTC. Encoded protein: CASSKDRQETQYF.

The chain couples TRBV6-6 to TRBJ1-6; D is undetermined. Trimming shortened V by 6 bases and J by 8 bases, and 11 bases separated the two germline ends. Germline V gene data show CDR1 as MNHNY and CDR2 as SVGAGI (reference sequence). The CDR3 extends over 13 amino acids. The CDR3 region is CASSPPGDSPLHF. CDR3 coding DNA: TGTGCCAGCAGCCCCCCCGGGGATTCACCCCTCCACTTT.

J is TRBJ2-7 and V is TRBV11-2; D gene ambiguous. Between the trimmed V and J ends, which lost 0 bases and 4 bases, there was a span of 10 bases. CDR1 SGHAT and CDR2 FQNNGV come from the germline V gene. The length of the CDR3 is 14 residues. Here the CDR3 reads CASSLDESLYEQYF. CDR3 coding DNA: TGTGCCAGCAGCTTAGACGAGAGTCTGTACGAGCAGTACTTC.

This clone was recorded only once. V is TRBV2 and J is TRBJ1-5, with D hard to call. CDR1 is SNHLY and CDR2 is FYNNEI in the germline V gene. The CDR3 loop spans 12 amino acids. V lost 8 bases and J lost 5, with 10 bases in between. The CDR3 DNA is TGTGCCAGCCGCCTAACCCATCAGCCCCAGCATTTT. It codes for CASRLTHQPQHF.

V gene TRBV6-5 combines with J gene TRBJ2-7, with 13 positions matching TRBD2. Germline CDR1 is MNHEY and CDR2 is SVGAGI. There are 16 residues in the CDR3. Trimming removed 0 bases from V and 4 bases from J; junction bases left unmatched: 3. The CDR3: CASSYSTSGRSYEQYF. In DNA form, the CDR3 reads TGTGCCAGCAGTTACTCGACTAGCGGGAGGTCTTACGAGCAGTACTTC.

The V call is TRBV19, the J call TRBJ2-1, with 9 bases aligning to TRBD2. Germline lookup yields CDR1 LNHDA and CDR2 SQIVND (reference sequence). The CDR3 totals 14 residues. After removal of 4 bases from V and 7 bases from J, the junction contained 5 bases not matched to a gene. CDR3 DNA: TGTGCCAGTAGTACCCAGCGGGAGGTAAATGAGCAGTTCTTC. This translates into CASSTQREVNEQFF.

J is TRBJ2-7 and V is TRBV7-9; 10 bases agree with TRBD2. The CDR3 totals 15 residues. The germline gives CDR1 SEHNR, CDR2 FQNEAQ (reference sequence). Trimming removed 7 bases from V and 1 base from J; junction bases left unmatched: 7. The CDR3 protein is CASTPGTSESYEQYF. CDR3 sequence (DNA): TGTGCCAGCACCCCTGGGACTAGCGAGTCCTACGAGCAGTACTTC.

This rearrangement joins TRBV11-3 to TRBJ2-1, with D maybe TRBD2 (5 bases). From germline, CDR1 is SGHNT and CDR2 YENEEA. The CDR3 runs 14 residues. The V end was cut by 1 base, the J end by 8 bases, with 12 bases between. CDR3 protein: CASSLAERTDEQFF. CDR3 nucleotides: TGTGCCAGCAGCTTAGCTGAGCGGACGGATGAGCAGTTCTTC.

The chain joins TRBV2 to TRBJ2-3; D might be TRBD1 (6 bases). The V gene lost 7 bases and the J gene lost 4 bases, with 21 bases spanning the gap. This CDR3 is built from 16 residues. From germline, CDR1 is SNHLY and CDR2 FYNNEI. CDR3 loop: CASKKQGALAADTQYF. CDR3 DNA: TGTGCCAGCAAGAAACAGGGTGCCCTAGCCGCAGATACGCAGTATTTT.

The chain carries TRBV5-8 and TRBJ1-1, with D perhaps matching TRBD1 (6 bases). The germline V and J ends were trimmed by 0 bases and 2 bases, with 11 bases remaining between them. The CDR3 covers 15 residues. CDR1 SGHTS and CDR2 YDEGEE come from the germline V gene. For the CDR3, the DNA is TGTGCCAGCAGCTTGGAGACAGGCTTTAACACTGAAGCTTTCTTT. Translation gives CASSLETGFNTEAFF.

The chain links TRBV6-2 or TRBV6-3 to TRBJ2-7; 11 nucleotides line up with TRBD2. CDR1 is MNHEY, CDR2 SVGEGT, per germline. V lost 6 bases to trimming and J lost 4 bases; unmatched junction nucleotides: 14. The CDR3 sequence is 17 residues long. CDR3 sequence (DNA): TGTGCCAGCAGCCCTTACATACTAGCGGGAGAGAGGTACGAGCAGTACTTC. This codes for CASSPYILAGERYEQYF.

This clone came up once. The chain recombines TRBV28 with TRBJ2-7; 7 nucleotides line up with TRBD2. V shed 3 bases, J shed 0 bases, and the junction held 11 bases outside the gene matches. CDR1 and CDR2 (germline): MDHEN, SYDVKM. There are 17 residues in the CDR3. CDR3 sequence: CASSFGLAETSSYEQYF. As DNA, the CDR3 is TGTGCCAGCAGTTTCGGTCTAGCGGAAACCAGCTCCTACGAGCAGTACTTC.

J is TRBJ2-7 and V is TRBV4-1; D not certain. The CDR3 is 13 amino acids. Trimming pared 2 bases from V and 2 bases from J, leaving 7 bases between. Germline V gene lookup returns CDR1 MGHRA and CDR2 YSYEKL. CDR3 region: CASSQRVAYEQYF. The DNA for the CDR3 is TGCGCCAGCAGCCAAAGAGTTGCCTACGAGCAGTACTTC.

The chain carries TRBV28 and TRBJ1-1; 7 bases match TRBD1. The CDR3 totals 14 residues. The germline V gene has CDR1 MDHEN and CDR2 SYDVKM. V lost 6 bases, J lost 4 bases, and 8 bases stayed unmatched. CDR3 amino acids: CASSSDRVATEAFF. CDR3 nucleotide sequence: TGTGCCAGCAGCAGCGACAGGGTGGCCACTGAAGCTTTCTTT.

This clone was observed once. The chain combines TRBV5-4 with TRBJ2-7; 9 nucleotides agree with TRBD1. The length of the CDR3 is 15 residues. Germline V gene data show CDR1 as SGHNT and CDR2 as YYREEE (reference sequence). The junction had 5 bases not matched to a gene; V was cut back by 1 base and J by 3 bases. The CDR3 coding sequence is TGTGCCAGCAGCTTGAGGACAGGGGCGGGCTACGAGCAGTACTTC. Translation: CASSLRTGAGYEQYF.

The genes are TRBV11-2 and TRBJ1-5, with D uncertain. V lost 5 bases and J lost 3, with 8 bases in between. This CDR3 has 13 amino acids. The germline CDR1 and CDR2 sequences are SGHAT and FQNNGV. The CDR3 loop reads CASSAQDNQPQHF. The CDR3 coding sequence is TGTGCCAGCAGCGCACAAGACAATCAGCCCCAGCATTTT.

The V call is TRBV6-2 or TRBV6-3, the J call TRBJ1-2, with 8 bases identical to TRBD1. The CDR3 runs to 13 residues. The junction had 3 bases not matched to a gene; V was cut back by 6 bases and J by 3 bases. CDR1 and CDR2 (germline): MNHEY, SVGEGT. CDR3 region: CASSPDRDYGYTF. Written as DNA, the CDR3 is TGTGCCAGCAGCCCGGACAGGGACTATGGCTACACCTTC.

This clone was observed once. This rearrangement joins TRBV4-3 to TRBJ2-7; tentatively, D is TRBD1 (5 bases). Trimming left V 0 bases short and J 0 bases short, with 15 bases between. This CDR3 is 17 amino acids long. Germline V lookup: CDR1 LGHNA, CDR2 YSLEER. DNA of the CDR3: TGCGCCAGCAGCCAAGAGCGGACGGACACCCTCTCCTACGAGCAGTACTTC. Encoded protein: CASSQERTDTLSYEQYF.